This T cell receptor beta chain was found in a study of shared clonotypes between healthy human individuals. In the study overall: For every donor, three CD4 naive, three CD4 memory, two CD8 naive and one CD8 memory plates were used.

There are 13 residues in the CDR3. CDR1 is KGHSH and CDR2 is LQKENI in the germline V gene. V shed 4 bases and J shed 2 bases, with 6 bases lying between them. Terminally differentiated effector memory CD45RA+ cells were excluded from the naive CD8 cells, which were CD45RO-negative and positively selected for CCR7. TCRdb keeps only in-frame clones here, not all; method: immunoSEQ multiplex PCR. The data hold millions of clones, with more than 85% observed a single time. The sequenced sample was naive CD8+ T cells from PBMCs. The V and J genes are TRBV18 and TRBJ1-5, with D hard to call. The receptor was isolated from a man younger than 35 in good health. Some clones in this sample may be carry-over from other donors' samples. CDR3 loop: CASSQGRNQPQHF. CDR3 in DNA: TGTGCCAGCTCACAGGGCCGCAATCAGCCCCAGCATTTT.